A selection of T cell receptor beta chains follows, all from one sample in a study of response to subunit inactivated influenza vaccine. TCRdb used MiXCR to reprocess the RT-PCR reads, holding one entry per CDR3 protein. The sample lists fewer than 750,000 distinct CDR3 sequences, 14% occurring once. The source was PBMCs from blood, collected roughly 12 days after vaccination. Receptors were obtained from a man aged 45 to 65 who received an inactivated influenza vaccine. The CDR3 runs from the conserved cysteine through the conserved F or W. Fields, in order: CDR3 protein, CDR3 DNA, clone size, J gene, V gene, D gene. A D gene is named only where the DNA matches it firmly. Size values are once, few and many counts, or a class for expanded clones, and some rows have none.

CASSQVGSSSGTDTQYF,TGCGCCAGCAGCCAAGTAGGTTCGTCTAGCGGCACAGATACGCAGTATTTT,-,TRBJ2-3,TRBV4-3,-
CATSTQTENEQFF,TGTGCCACCAGCACCCAGACTGAAAATGAGCAGTTCTTC,-,TRBJ2-1,TRBV15,-
CASGPGHLSPLHF,TGTGCCAGCGGTCCGGGACATTTGTCACCCCTCCACTTT,-,TRBJ1-6,TRBV7-2,-
CASRKTSSGANVLTF,TGTGCCAGCAGAAAAACAAGCTCTGGGGCCAACGTCCTGACTTTC,-,TRBJ2-6,TRBV6-2/TRBV6-3,-
CASSQRLAGLGIGYNEQFF,TGTGCCAGCAGCCAGAGACTAGCGGGATTAGGAATAGGGTACAATGAGCAGTTCTTC,-,TRBJ2-1,TRBV11-2,TRBD2
CASTTGDSNQPQHF,TGTGCCAGTACTACAGGGGATAGCAATCAGCCCCAGCATTTT,-,TRBJ1-5,TRBV12-3/TRBV12-4,TRBD1
CASSQVGTGLEKLFF,TGTGCCAGCAGCCAAGTCGGGACAGGGTTAGAAAAACTGTTTTTT,few,TRBJ1-4,TRBV4-2,TRBD1
CRVLAGASEKLFF,TGCAGAGTTCTGGCTGGAGCCTCTGAAAAACTGTTTTTT,few,TRBJ1-4,TRBV20-1,-
CASSFSGGYPEQFF,TGTGCCAGCAGTTTTAGCGGGGGGTATCCTGAGCAGTTCTTC,few,TRBJ2-1,TRBV12-3/TRBV12-4,TRBD2
CASSFTGGAGAGELFF,TGCGCCAGCAGCTTCACCGGGGGGGCCGGAGCCGGGGAGCTGTTTTTT,-,TRBJ2-2,TRBV5-1,TRBD2
CASSQEVGGYNEQFF,TGCGCCAGCAGCCAAGAAGTAGGGGGCTACAATGAGCAGTTCTTC,many,TRBJ2-1,TRBV4-3,-
CASSLVVDLQETQYF,TGTGCCAGCAGCTTAGTAGTGGATCTACAAGAGACCCAGTACTTC,-,TRBJ2-5,TRBV11-2,-
CASSPGGLAGDIQYF,TGTGCCAGCAGTCCCGGAGGACTAGCGGGAGACATTCAGTACTTC,few,TRBJ2-4,TRBV25-1,TRBD2
CASSQGRSGGQPQHF,TGTGCCAGCAGCCAGGGACGGTCCGGGGGGCAGCCCCAGCATTTT,-,TRBJ1-5,TRBV7-2,-
CSAPDLDRVFTEAFF,TGCAGTGCTCCCGACCTAGACAGGGTGTTCACTGAAGCTTTCTTT,-,TRBJ1-1,TRBV20-1,TRBD1
CASSLASYSYNSPLHF,TGTGCCAGCAGCTTAGCATCGTACTCCTATAATTCACCCCTCCACTTT,few,TRBJ1-6,TRBV7-8,-
CASSQERGIISTEAFF,TGTGCCAGCAGCCAAGAGAGGGGGATCATCTCCACTGAAGCTTTCTTT,-,TRBJ1-1,TRBV3-1,-
CAISANLNTEAFF,TGTGCCATCAGTGCCAACCTGAACACTGAAGCTTTCTTT,-,TRBJ1-1,TRBV10-3,-
CASTQSLSRGEQFF,TGTGCCAGCACTCAGTCGCTCAGCCGGGGTGAGCAGTTCTTC,-,TRBJ2-1,TRBV6-1,-
CASSGGLTETQYF,TGTGCCAGCAGTGGGGGGCTCACGGAGACCCAGTACTTC,-,TRBJ2-5,TRBV6-1,-
CSARRPFGQNQETQYF,TGCAGTGCTAGAAGGCCCTTCGGACAGAACCAAGAGACCCAGTACTTC,-,TRBJ2-5,TRBV20-1,-
CASSFRGGGSGELFF,TGTGCCAGCAGTTTCCGAGGCGGGGGGTCCGGGGAGCTGTTTTTT,-,TRBJ2-2,TRBV12-3/TRBV12-4,TRBD2
CASSPDSKTQYF,TGTGCCAGCAGCCCGGATAGTAAAACCCAGTACTTC,few,TRBJ2-5,TRBV7-2,-
CASSQEVIGTGDQETQYF,TGCGCCAGCAGCCAAGAAGTTATTGGAACAGGGGATCAAGAGACCCAGTACTTC,few,TRBJ2-5,TRBV4-3,TRBD1
CSARTRGKEQFF,TGCAGTGCTCGAACCAGGGGGAAGGAGCAGTTCTTC,-,TRBJ2-1,TRBV20-1,TRBD1
CSASETGIYGYTF,TGCAGTGCTAGCGAGACAGGGATCTATGGCTACACCTTC,-,TRBJ1-2,TRBV20-1,TRBD1
CASSLGQARFYEQYF,TGTGCCAGCAGCTTAGGACAGGCTCGGTTCTACGAGCAGTACTTC,-,TRBJ2-7,TRBV7-2,-
CSVEGRAGEKLFF,TGCAGCGTTGAAGGCAGGGCTGGTGAAAAACTGTTTTTT,few,TRBJ1-4,TRBV29-1,-
CASSPGPTNEKLFF,TGTGCCAGCAGCCCGGGACCAACTAATGAAAAACTGTTTTTT,few,TRBJ1-4,TRBV7-2,-
CASSATPASGRATGELFF,TGTGCCAGCAGCGCAACCCCCGCTAGCGGGAGGGCCACCGGGGAGCTGTTTTTT,-,TRBJ2-2,TRBV9,TRBD2
CATSIGGRERETQYF,TGTGCCACATCGATTGGCGGGAGGGAAAGGGAGACCCAGTACTTC,-,TRBJ2-5,TRBV10-3,TRBD2
CASSPGGQRFGAFF,TGTGCCAGCAGTCCAGGAGGGCAGAGGTTTGGAGCTTTCTTT,-,TRBJ1-1,TRBV7-9,-
CASSLESSYNSPLHF,TGCGCCAGCAGCTTGGAGAGCTCCTATAATTCACCCCTCCACTTT,many,TRBJ1-6,TRBV5-1,-
CASRFTGDDKNIQYF,TGTGCCAGCAGATTTACAGGGGATGACAAAAACATTCAGTACTTC,-,TRBJ2-4,TRBV27,TRBD1
CASSFTSGRTYNEQFF,TGTGCCAGCAGCTTTACTAGCGGGAGGACCTACAATGAGCAGTTCTTC,-,TRBJ2-1,TRBV9,TRBD2
CASSLGAAVGIYEQYF,TGTGCCAGCAGTTTAGGGGCCGCCGTAGGTATCTACGAGCAGTACTTC,-,TRBJ2-7,TRBV28,-
CASSQGTSGSSYEQYF,TGTGCCAGCAGCCAAGGGACTAGCGGGAGCTCCTACGAGCAGTACTTC,-,TRBJ2-7,TRBV4-2,TRBD2
CASSFGASSGTDTQYF,TGTGCCAGCAGCTTTGGGGCCAGCTCTGGCACAGATACGCAGTATTTT,many,TRBJ2-3,TRBV11-1,-
CAWAGGSSEAFF,TGTGCCTGGGCTGGTGGGTCCTCTGAAGCTTTCTTT,once,TRBJ1-1,TRBV30,-
CSARDQGTDTQYF,TGCAGTGCTAGAGATCAGGGCACAGATACGCAGTATTTT,few,TRBJ2-3,TRBV20-1,-
CASTSWEGVRGDTQYF,TGTGCCAGCACCTCCTGGGAGGGTGTAAGAGGAGATACGCAGTATTTT,few,TRBJ2-3,TRBV6-2/TRBV6-3,TRBD2
CAISDRIFYEQYF,TGTGCCATCAGTGATAGAATATTCTACGAGCAGTACTTC,-,TRBJ2-7,TRBV10-3,-
CASTPPGGADTQYF,TGTGCCAGCACCCCTCCGGGAGGGGCAGATACGCAGTATTTT,few,TRBJ2-3,TRBV6-1,TRBD2